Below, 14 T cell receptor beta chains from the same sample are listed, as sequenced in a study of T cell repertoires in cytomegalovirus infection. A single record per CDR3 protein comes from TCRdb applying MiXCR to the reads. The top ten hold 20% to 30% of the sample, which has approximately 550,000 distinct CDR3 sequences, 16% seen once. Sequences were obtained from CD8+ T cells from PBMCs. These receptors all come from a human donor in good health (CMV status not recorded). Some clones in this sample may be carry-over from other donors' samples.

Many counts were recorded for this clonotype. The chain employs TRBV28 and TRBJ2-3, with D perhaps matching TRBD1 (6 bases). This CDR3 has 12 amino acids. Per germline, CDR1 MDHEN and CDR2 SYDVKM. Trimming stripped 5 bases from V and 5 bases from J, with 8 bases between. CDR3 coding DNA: TGTGCCAGCAGTCCACAGGGAGATACGCAGTATTTT. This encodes CASSPQGDTQYF.

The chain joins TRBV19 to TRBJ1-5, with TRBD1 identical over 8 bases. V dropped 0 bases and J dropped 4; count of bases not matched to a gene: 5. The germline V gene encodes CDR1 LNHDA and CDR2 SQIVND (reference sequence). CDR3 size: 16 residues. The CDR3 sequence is CASSIDSTGVNQPQHF. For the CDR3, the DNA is TGTGCCAGTAGTATAGATTCGACAGGGGTAAATCAGCCCCAGCATTTT.

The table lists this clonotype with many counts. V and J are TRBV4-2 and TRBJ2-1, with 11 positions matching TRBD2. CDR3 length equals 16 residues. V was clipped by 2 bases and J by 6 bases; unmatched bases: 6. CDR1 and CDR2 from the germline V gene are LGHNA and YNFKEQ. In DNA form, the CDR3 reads TGTGCCAGCAGCCAACATAGCGGGGGGGCGAGCAATGAGCAGTTCTTC. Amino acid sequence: CASSQHSGGASNEQFF.

The CDR3 DNA sequence: TGTGCCAGCAGCCTCCGACACCTGACTAGCGGGGGGGCCTACGAGCAGTACTTC. Protein product: CASSLRHLTSGGAYEQYF. The chain combines TRBV4-2 with TRBJ2-7; TRBD2 aligns across 14 bases. Germline CDR1 LGHNA, CDR2 YNFKEQ. Trimming removed 4 bases from V and 2 bases from J; junction bases left unmatched: 10. The CDR3 totals 18 residues.

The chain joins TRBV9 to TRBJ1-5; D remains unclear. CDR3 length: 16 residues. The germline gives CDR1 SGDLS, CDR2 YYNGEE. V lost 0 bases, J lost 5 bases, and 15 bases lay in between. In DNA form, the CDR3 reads TGTGCCAGCAGCGTAGGGCCGGACCTAGCCTATCAGCCCCAGCATTTT. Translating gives CASSVGPDLAYQPQHF.

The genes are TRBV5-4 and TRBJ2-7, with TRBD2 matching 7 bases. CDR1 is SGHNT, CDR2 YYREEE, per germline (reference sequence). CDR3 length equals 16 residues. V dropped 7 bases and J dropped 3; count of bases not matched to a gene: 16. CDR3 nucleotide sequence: TGTGCCAGCGGACCCGGACTACGCGGGAGCAGCTACGAGCAGTACTTC. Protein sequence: CASGPGLRGSSYEQYF.

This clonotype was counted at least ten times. The CDR3 DNA reads TGTGCCAGCAGCTTCAGCAGGACCCGATTTATGAACACTGAAGCTTTCTTT. This codes for CASSFSRTRFMNTEAFF. The chain combines TRBV11-2 with TRBJ1-1; the D is unclear. The V end lost 3 bases, the J end lost 0 bases, and 17 bases lay between the germline ends. This CDR3 is built from 17 residues. Germline V gene data show CDR1 as SGHAT and CDR2 as FQNNGV.

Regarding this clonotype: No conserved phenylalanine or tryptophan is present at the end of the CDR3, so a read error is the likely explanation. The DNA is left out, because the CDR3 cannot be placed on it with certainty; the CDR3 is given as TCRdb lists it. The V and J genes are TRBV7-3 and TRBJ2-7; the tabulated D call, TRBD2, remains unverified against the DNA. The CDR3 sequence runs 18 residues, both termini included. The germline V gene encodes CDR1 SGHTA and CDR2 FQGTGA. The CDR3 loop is CASSLGSSGGAGSYEQCL.

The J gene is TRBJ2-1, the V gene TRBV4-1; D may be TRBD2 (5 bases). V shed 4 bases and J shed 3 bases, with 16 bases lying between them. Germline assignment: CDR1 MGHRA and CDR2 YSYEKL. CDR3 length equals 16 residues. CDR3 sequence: CASSPRHGVLYNEQFF. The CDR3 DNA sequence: TGCGCCAGCAGCCCCCGGCACGGGGTACTCTACAATGAGCAGTTCTTC.

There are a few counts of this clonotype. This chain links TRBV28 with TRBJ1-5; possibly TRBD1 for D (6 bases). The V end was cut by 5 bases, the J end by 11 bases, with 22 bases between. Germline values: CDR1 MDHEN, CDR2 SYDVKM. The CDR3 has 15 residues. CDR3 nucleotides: TGTGCCAGCAGTCCCATCAGTGGGGGCGGCTTATCCCAGCATTTT. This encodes CASSPISGGGLSQHF.

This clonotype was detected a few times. CDR3 sequence: CASSVAGWDTEAFF. CDR3 DNA: TGTGCCAGCAGCGTAGCCGGGTGGGACACTGAAGCTTTCTTT. The chain is built from TRBV9 and TRBJ1-1; D call uncertain. Trimming stripped 0 bases from V and 3 bases from J, with 9 bases between. The germline gives CDR1 SGDLS, CDR2 YYNGEE. The length of the CDR3 is 14 residues.

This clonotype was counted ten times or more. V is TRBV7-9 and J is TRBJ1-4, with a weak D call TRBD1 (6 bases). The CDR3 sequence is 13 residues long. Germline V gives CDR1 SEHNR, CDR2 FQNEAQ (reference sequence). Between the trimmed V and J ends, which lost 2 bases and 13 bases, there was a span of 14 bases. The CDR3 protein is CASSLKGDLALFF. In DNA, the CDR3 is TGTGCCAGCAGCTTAAAGGGGGATCTGGCACTGTTTTTT.

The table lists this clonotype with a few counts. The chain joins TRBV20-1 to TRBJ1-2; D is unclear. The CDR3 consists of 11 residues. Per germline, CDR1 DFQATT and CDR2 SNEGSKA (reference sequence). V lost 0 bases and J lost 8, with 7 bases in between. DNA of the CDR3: TGCAGTGCTAGAGATTATGTCGGCTACACCTTC. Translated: CSARDYVGYTF.

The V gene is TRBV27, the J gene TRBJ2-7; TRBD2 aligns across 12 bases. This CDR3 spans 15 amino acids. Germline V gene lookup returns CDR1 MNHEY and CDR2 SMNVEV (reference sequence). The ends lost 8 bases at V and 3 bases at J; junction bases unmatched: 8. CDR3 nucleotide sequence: TGTGCCAGCGTTTCCAGACTAGCGGGGGTCTACGAGCAGTACTTC. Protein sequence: CASVSRLAGVYEQYF.